The TCR beta chain described here comes from a study of early T cells in non-severe SARS-CoV-2 infection. Attached unique molecular identifiers marked individual cDNA molecules. One entry per CDR3 protein results from TCRdb running MiXCR on the 5' RACE reads. The profile shows tens of thousands of distinct CDR3 sequences, 6.5% to 7.5% of them singletons. This clonotype was recorded at least ten times. Trimming removed 4 bases at V and 2 bases at J, with 20 bases between. Looked up from germline, CDR1 is GTSNPN and CDR2 is SVGIG (reference sequence). The CDR3 contains 17 residues. Source: whole blood, taken at baseline. The TCR was taken from an adult who was a healthcare worker with PCR-confirmed SARS-CoV-2 infection or an uninfected control (not recorded which). The chain couples TRBV30 to TRBJ2-2; weak D call: TRBD1 (5 bases). Here the CDR3 DNA reads TGTGCCTGGAACCACGGCTGGGGCCAGGGAAACACCGGGGAGCTGTTTTTT. It translates to CAWNHGWGQGNTGELFF.